This T cell receptor beta chain was captured in a study of T cells in Graves' hyperthyroidism and ophthalmopathy. This clonotype was recorded at least ten times. Trimming pared 3 bases from V and 0 bases from J, leaving 10 bases between. The CDR3 sequence is 14 residues long. Looked up from germline, CDR1 is DFQATT and CDR2 is SNEGSKA (reference sequence). The investigators amplified TCR beta CDR3 regions from RNA transcripts. The HTBI primer set served for first-round RT-PCR of the TCR CDR3. A single record per CDR3 protein comes from TCRdb applying MiXCR to the multiplex PCR reads. The table has some 580,000 distinct CDR3 sequences, 16% seen once; the top ten hold less than 3.5%.

The sample consisted of blood. The TCR sequence derives from a woman in her thirties or forties with Graves' ophthalmopathy. The rearrangement joins TRBV20-1 to TRBJ2-3; D unresolved. The CDR3 sequence: CSASRAASTDTQYF. For the CDR3, the DNA is TGCAGTGCTAGCCGGGCGGCTAGCACAGATACGCAGTATTTT.